Sequencing of this T cell receptor (beta chain) was carried out in a study of cytomegalovirus exposure and HLA in healthy donors. CDR3 length equals 12 residues. The V end lost 0 bases, the J end lost 1 base, and 4 bases lay between the germline ends. Germline V gene data show CDR1 as GTSNPN and CDR2 as SVGIG (reference sequence). This clone was observed once. Measured with immunoSEQ multiplex PCR; TCRdb has only the in-frame clones, and not every one. Among fewer than 120,000 clones listed, approximately 88% were seen once. The source of this sequence is a woman aged 25 to 39 in good health and CMV-seropositive. V gene TRBV30 combines with J gene TRBJ2-7, with unresolved D. The sequenced material came from PBMCs. The CDR3 region has the DNA TGTGCCTGGAGTGTCGGTTCCTACGAGCAGTACTTC. This sequence encodes CAWSVGSYEQYF.